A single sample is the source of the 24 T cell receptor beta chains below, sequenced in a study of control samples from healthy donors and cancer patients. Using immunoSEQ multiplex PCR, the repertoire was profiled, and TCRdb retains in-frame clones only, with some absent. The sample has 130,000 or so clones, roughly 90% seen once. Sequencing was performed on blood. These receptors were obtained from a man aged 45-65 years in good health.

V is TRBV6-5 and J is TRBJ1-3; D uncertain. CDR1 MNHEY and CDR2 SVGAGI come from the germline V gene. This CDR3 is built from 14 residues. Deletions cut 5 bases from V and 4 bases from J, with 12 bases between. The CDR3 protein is CASSPRAAGNTIYF. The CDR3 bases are TGTGCCAGCAGTCCCCGGGCGGCCGGAAACACCATATATTTT.

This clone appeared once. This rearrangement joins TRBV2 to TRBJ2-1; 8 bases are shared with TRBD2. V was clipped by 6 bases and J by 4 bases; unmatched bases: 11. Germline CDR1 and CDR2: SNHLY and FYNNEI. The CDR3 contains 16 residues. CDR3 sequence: CASRPTTSGPYNEQFF. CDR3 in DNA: TGTGCCAGCAGGCCAACCACTAGCGGACCGTACAATGAGCAGTTCTTC.

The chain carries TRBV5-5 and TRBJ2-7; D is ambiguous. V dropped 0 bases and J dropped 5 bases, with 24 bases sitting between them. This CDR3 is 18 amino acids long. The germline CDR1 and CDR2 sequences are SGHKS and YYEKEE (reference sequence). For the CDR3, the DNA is TGTGCCAGCAGCTTGGATATCCACGCCGTGGGCACACAAGACGAGCAGTACTTC. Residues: CASSLDIHAVGTQDEQYF.

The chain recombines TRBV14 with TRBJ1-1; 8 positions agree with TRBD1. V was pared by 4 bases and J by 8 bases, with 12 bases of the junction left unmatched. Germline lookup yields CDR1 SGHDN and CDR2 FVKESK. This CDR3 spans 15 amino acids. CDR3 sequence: CASSPYLDRESEAFF. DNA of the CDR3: TGTGCCAGCAGCCCGTACCTGGACAGGGAATCCGAAGCTTTCTTT.

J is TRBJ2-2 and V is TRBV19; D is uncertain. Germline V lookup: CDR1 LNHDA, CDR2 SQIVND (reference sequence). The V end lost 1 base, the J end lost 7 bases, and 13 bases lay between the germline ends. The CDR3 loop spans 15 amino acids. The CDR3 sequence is CASSIAMTLIGELFF. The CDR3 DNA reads TGTGCCAGTAGTATAGCCATGACCTTAATCGGGGAGCTGTTTTTT.

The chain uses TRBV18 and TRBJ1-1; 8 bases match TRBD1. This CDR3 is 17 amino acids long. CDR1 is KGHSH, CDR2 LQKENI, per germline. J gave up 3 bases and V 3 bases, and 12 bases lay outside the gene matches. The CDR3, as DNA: TGTGCCAGCTCACCCTACTCCTTTCTGGGACAGGACACTGAAGCTTTCTTT. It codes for CASSPYSFLGQDTEAFF.

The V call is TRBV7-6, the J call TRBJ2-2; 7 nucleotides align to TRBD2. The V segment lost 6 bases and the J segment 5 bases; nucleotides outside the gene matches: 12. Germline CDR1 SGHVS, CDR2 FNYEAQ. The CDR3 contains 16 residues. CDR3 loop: CASSKNVGGLTGELFF. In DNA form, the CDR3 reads TGTGCCAGCAGTAAAAACGTGGGGGGGTTGACCGGGGAGCTGTTTTTT.

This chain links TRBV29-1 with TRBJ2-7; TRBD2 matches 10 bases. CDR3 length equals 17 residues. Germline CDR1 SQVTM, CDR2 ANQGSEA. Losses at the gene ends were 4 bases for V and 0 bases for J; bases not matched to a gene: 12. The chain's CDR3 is CSVVPIGSGGASYEQYF. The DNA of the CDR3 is TGCAGCGTTGTCCCTATAGGCAGCGGGGGGGCCTCCTACGAGCAGTACTTC.

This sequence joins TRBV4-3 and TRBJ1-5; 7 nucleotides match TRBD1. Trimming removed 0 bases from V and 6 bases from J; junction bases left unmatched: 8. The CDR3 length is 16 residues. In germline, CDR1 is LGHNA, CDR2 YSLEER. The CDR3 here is CASSQDLRQGGQPQHF. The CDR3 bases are TGCGCCAGCAGCCAAGACTTGAGGCAGGGGGGTCAGCCCCAGCATTTT.

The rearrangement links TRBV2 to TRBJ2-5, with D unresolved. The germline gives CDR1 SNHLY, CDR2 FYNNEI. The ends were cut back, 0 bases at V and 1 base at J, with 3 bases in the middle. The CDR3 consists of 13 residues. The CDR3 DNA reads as TGTGCCAGCAGTGAAGCGCCCCAAGAGACCCAGTACTTC. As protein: CASSEAPQETQYF.

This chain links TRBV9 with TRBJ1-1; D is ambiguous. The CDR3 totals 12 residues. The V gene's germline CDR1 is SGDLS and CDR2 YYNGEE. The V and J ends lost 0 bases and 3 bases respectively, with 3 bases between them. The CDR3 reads CASSVEDTEAFF. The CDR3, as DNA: TGTGCCAGCAGCGTAGAAGACACTGAAGCTTTCTTT.

As DNA, the CDR3 is TGCGCCAGCAGCTTTGACAGCTCAAACACTGAAGCTTTCTTT. Its translation is CASSFDSSNTEAFF. The chain carries TRBV5-1 and TRBJ1-1; D perhaps matches TRBD1 (5 bases). Germline V gene sequence: CDR1 SGHRS, CDR2 YFSETQ. V was pared by 2 bases and J by 2 bases, with 10 bases between. The CDR3 spans 14 residues. Variable domain in full (rest from reference TRBV5-1 and TRBJ1-1): KAGVTQTPRYLIKTRGQQVTLSCSPISGHRSVSWYQQTPGQGLQFLFEYFSETQRNKGNFPGRFSGRQFSNSRSEMNVSTLELGDSALYLCASSFDSSNTEAFFGQGTRLTVV.

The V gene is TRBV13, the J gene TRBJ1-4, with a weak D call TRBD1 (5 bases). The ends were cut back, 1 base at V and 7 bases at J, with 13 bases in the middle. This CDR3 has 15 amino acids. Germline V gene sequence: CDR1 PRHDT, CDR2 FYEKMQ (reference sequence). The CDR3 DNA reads TGTGCCAGCAGCTTAGTGGCCAGGGAGGGTGAAAAACTGTTTTTT. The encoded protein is CASSLVAREGEKLFF.

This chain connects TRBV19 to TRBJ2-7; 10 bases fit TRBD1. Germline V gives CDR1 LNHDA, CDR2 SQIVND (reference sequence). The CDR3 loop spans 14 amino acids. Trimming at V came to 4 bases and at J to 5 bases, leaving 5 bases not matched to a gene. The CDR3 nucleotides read TGTGCCAGTAGTAGCCGGGACAGGGGACACGAGCAGTACTTC. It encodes CASSSRDRGHEQYF. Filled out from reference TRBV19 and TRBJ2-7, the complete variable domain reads DGGITQSPKYLFRKEGQNVTLSCEQNLNHDAMYWYRQDPGQGLRLIYYSQIVNDFQKGDIAEGYSVSREKKESFPLTVTSAQKNPTAFYLCASSSRDRGHEQYFGPGTRLTVT.

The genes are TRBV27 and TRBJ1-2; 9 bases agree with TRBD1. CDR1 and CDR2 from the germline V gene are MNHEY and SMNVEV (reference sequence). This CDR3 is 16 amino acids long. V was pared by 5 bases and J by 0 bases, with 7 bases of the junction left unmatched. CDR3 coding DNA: TGTGCCAGCAGTCCCCGGGACAGGGTCTCTAACTATGGCTACACCTTC. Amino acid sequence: CASSPRDRVSNYGYTF.

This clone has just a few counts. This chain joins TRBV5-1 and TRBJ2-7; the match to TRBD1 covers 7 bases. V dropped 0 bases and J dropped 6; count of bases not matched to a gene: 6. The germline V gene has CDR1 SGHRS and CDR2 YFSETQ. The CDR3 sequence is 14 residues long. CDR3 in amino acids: CASSLGQGVSEQYF. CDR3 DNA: TGCGCCAGCAGCTTGGGTCAGGGGGTCTCCGAGCAGTACTTC.

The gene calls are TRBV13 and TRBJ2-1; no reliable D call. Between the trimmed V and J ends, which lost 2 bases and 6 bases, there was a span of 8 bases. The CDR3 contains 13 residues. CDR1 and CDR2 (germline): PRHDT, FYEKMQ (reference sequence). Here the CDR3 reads CASSLSNGNEQFF. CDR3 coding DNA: TGTGCCAGCAGCTTAAGTAACGGCAATGAGCAGTTCTTC.

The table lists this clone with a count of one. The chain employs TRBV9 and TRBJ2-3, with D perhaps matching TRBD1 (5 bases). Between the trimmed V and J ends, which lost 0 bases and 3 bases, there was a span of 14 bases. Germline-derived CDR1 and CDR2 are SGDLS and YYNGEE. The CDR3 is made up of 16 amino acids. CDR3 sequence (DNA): TGTGCCAGCAGCGTAGCGGTAGGGGCGTGGACAGATACGCAGTATTTT. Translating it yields CASSVAVGAWTDTQYF.

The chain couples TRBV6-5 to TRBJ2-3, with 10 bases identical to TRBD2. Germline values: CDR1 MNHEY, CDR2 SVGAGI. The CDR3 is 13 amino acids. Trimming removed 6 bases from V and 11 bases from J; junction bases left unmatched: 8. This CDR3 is CASSPVSSGGQYF. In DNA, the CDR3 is TGTGCCAGCAGCCCCGTATCTAGCGGGGGGCAGTATTTT.

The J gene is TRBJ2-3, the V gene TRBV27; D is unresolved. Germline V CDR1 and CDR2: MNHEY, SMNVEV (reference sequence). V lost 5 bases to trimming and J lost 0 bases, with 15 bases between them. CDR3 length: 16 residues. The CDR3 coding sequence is TGTGCCAGCAGTACCCCGGCCGGCCGTAGCACAGATACGCAGTATTTT. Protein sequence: CASSTPAGRSTDTQYF.

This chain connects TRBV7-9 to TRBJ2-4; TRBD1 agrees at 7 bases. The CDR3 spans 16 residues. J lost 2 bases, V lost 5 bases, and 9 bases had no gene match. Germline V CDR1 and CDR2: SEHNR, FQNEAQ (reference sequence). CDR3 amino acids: CASSRPMGQSKNIQYF. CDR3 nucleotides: TGTGCCAGCAGCCGACCCATGGGACAGTCCAAAAACATTCAGTACTTC.

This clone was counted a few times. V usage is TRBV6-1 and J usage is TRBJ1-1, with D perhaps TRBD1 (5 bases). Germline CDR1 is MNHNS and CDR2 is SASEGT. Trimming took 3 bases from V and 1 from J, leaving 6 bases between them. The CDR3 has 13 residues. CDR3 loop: CASSEGENTEAFF. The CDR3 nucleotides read TGTGCCAGCAGTGAGGGGGAGAACACTGAAGCTTTCTTT.

The CDR3 bases are TGTGCCAGCAGTTTATTCCAGAACTATGGCTACACCTTC. This sequence encodes CASSLFQNYGYTF. The chain carries TRBV27 and TRBJ1-2; D is unresolved. Germline-derived CDR1 and CDR2 are MNHEY and SMNVEV (reference sequence). The CDR3 has 13 amino acids. V was trimmed by 1 base and J by 2 bases, leaving 5 bases between them.

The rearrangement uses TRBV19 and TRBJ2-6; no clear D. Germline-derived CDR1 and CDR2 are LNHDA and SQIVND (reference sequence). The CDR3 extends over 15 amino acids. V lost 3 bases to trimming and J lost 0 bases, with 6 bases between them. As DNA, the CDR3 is TGTGCCAGTAGTATGGGATACTCTGGGGCCAACGTCCTGACTTTC. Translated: CASSMGYSGANVLTF.